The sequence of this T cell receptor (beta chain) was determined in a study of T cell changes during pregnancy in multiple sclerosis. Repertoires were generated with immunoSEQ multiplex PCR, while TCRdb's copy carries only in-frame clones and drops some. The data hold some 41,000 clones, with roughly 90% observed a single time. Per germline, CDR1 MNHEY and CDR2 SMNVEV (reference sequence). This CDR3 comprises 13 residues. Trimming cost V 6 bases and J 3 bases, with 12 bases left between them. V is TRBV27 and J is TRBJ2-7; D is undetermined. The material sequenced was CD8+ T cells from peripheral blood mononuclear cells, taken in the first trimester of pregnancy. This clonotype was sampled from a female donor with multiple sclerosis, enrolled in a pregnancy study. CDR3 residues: CASSYSPFYEQYF. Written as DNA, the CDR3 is TGTGCCAGCAGCTACTCGCCCTTCTACGAGCAGTACTTC.